The clone carrying this TCR beta chain has a handful of counts. Antigen unknown. This specimen comes from a study of vaccination and CD4 T cells after COVID-19. Study-level information: The post-vaccine samples came a median around 72 days after dose two (range 14 to 241). Findings of the study overall: The authors studied relatively few convalescent patients and analyzed no early post-infection timepoints. Median approximately 90% of reactive clones detected in convalescent patients emerged only post-vaccination.

Recorded positive PCR dates fall between March and December 2020, preceding US Alpha, Beta and Delta variants. From the PCR reads, TCRdb called clonotypes with MiXCR, one entry per CDR3 protein. The table includes about 15,000 distinct CDR3 sequences, less than 80% detected once. The CDR3 runs to 14 residues. CDR1 and CDR2 from the germline V gene are LNHDA and SQIVND (reference sequence). Trimming left V 3 bases short and J 4 bases short, with 12 bases between. This receptor was taken from a human donor who had recovered from COVID-19. The chain is built from TRBV19 and TRBJ1-1; possible D gene TRBD1, 5 bases. The sequencing here drew on CD4+ T cells from blood, taken after SARS-CoV-2 vaccination. CDR3 amino acids: CASSMTAQSTEAFF. CDR3 coding DNA: TGTGCCAGTAGTATGACAGCCCAGTCCACTGAAGCTTTCTTT.